Shown below are 5 T cell receptor beta chains from a single sample sequenced in a study of T cell responses to AZD1222 COVID-19 vaccine. Profiling relied on immunoSEQ multiplex PCR, and the TCRdb table lists in-frame clones only, not all of them. Of some 170,000 clones in the sample, 90% to 95% were seen once. The sequencing used peripheral blood, collected on day 0 of MenACWY control vaccination. These receptors were obtained from an adult in good health.

In this sample, this clone turned up once. The chain joins TRBV4-2 to TRBJ1-3; the D is unclear. Trimming took 0 bases from V and 0 from J, leaving 15 bases between them. This CDR3 comprises 18 residues. The germline CDR1 and CDR2 sequences are LGHNA and YNFKEQ. CDR3 region: CASSQDGTHQSSGNTIYF. CDR3 sequence (DNA): TGTGCCAGCAGCCAAGATGGAACACACCAATCCTCTGGAAACACCATATATTTT.

The chain joins TRBV18 to TRBJ2-5, with D possibly being TRBD1 (5 bases). Germline CDR1 and CDR2: KGHSH and LQKENI. Trimming left V 2 bases short and J 1 base short, with 11 bases between. The CDR3 contains 15 residues. The CDR3 here is CASSPGAKGQETQYF. The CDR3 bases are TGTGCCAGCTCACCAGGGGCCAAAGGCCAAGAGACCCAGTACTTC.

CDR3 in amino acids: CATSRRGQETQYF. CDR3 sequence (DNA): TGTGCCACCAGCCGCCGAGGGCAAGAGACCCAGTACTTC. The rearrangement joins TRBV15 to TRBJ2-5; tentatively, D is TRBD2 (5 bases). In germline, CDR1 is LNHNV, CDR2 YYDKDF (reference sequence). Trimming removed 5 bases at V and 2 bases at J, with 9 bases between. The CDR3 spans 13 residues.

The genes are TRBV6-5 and TRBJ2-5; D unclear. CDR1 is MNHEY and CDR2 is SVGAGI in the germline V gene. The CDR3 runs 13 residues. The V end lost 7 bases, the J end lost 1 base, and 10 bases lay between the germline ends. CDR3 sequence: CASKVSLQETQYF. As DNA, the CDR3 is TGTGCCAGCAAGGTCTCCCTCCAAGAGACCCAGTACTTC.

The chain carries TRBV19 and TRBJ2-5; maybe TRBD1 (6 bases). Germline values: CDR1 LNHDA, CDR2 SQIVND (reference sequence). V lost 4 bases to trimming and J lost 4 bases, with 19 bases between them. The CDR3 loop spans 16 amino acids. In DNA form, the CDR3 reads TGTGCCAGTAGTACCGGGACATCACTTGGTCGAGAGACCCAGTACTTC. This gives the protein CASSTGTSLGRETQYF.